There are a few counts of the clone carrying this T cell receptor beta chain. Its target is unknown. This sample was taken from a study of T cells after yellow fever vaccination. Study-wide results and caveats: Relatively few clonotypes were ones that appeared in both CD4 and CD8 compartments.

TCRdb recomputed calls from the 5' RACE reads with MiXCR, one row per CDR3 protein. The data show under 250,000 distinct CDR3 sequences, with about 7% seen just once and about 0.85% held by the top ten. Here the sequenced sample was CD4+ T cells sorted from PBMCs, taken 15 days after the yellow fever booster vaccination. This clonotype originated in a man aged 25-45 years who received the YFV17D yellow fever vaccine.

The CDR3 sequence: CASSYRSGTTTNTEAFF. The CDR3 DNA follows: TGTGCCAGCAGTTATCGGTCTGGGACAACTACGAACACTGAAGCTTTCTTT. The chain is built from TRBV6-2 or TRBV6-3 and TRBJ1-1, with D possibly TRBD1 on 6 matching bases. CDR1 and CDR2 (germline): MNHEY, SVGEGT. The CDR3 runs to 17 residues. V dropped 3 bases and J dropped 1 base, with 18 bases sitting between them.